These 17 T cell receptor beta chains came from one sample sequenced in a study of Tregs in tolerant kidney transplant recipients. Assay used: immunoSEQ multiplex PCR; TCRdb lists only in-frame clones, some missing. Of about 52,000 clones in the sample, around 93% are singletons; the top ten hold about 16%. The nonmyeloablative bone marrow transplants came from related graft donors, with transient mixed chimerism. The material was CD8+ T cells from blood (PBMCs), obtained 24 months after the transplant. The source of these receptors is a human patient who received a combined kidney and bone marrow transplant. Some T cells may arise from the graft donor.

This clone was recorded only once. V usage is TRBV9 and J usage is TRBJ1-2, with D possibly matching TRBD1 (6 bases). V lost 3 bases and J 4 bases, leaving 13 bases between the germline ends. Germline V CDR1 and CDR2: SGDLS, YYNGEE. The CDR3 is made up of 14 amino acids. The CDR3 reads CASSAEGGGYGYTF. For the CDR3, the DNA is TGTGCCAGCAGCGCAGAAGGGGGGGGCTATGGCTACACCTTC.

V usage is TRBV7-6 and J usage is TRBJ2-5; 8 bases are a match to TRBD2. Trimming cost V 0 bases and J 0 bases; bases outside gene matches: 3. Per the germline V gene, CDR1 is SGHVS and CDR2 is FNYEAQ. This CDR3 comprises 16 residues. The DNA of the CDR3 is TGTGCCAGCAGCTTAGCCGGCGGGGGGTACCAAGAGACCCAGTACTTC. Its translation: CASSLAGGGYQETQYF.

With regard to this clone: The germline gene is not matched at one end of the junction; a read error may be the cause. The sample has other DNA sequences that encode this CDR3 too. This sequence joins TRBV19 and TRBJ1-2; tentative D call: TRBD1 (5 bases). The CDR3 spans 14 residues. From germline, CDR1 is LNHDA and CDR2 SQIVND (reference sequence). CDR3 DNA: TGTGCCAGTAGTGCCCAGGGTCGCGGTAATGGCTATACCTTC. This encodes CASSAQGRGNGYTF.

The rearrangement links TRBV7-6 to TRBJ1-3; D gene unclear. The CDR3 loop spans 15 amino acids. V lost 1 base and J 2 bases, leaving 9 bases between the germline ends. Germline assignment: CDR1 SGHVS and CDR2 FNYEAQ. CDR3 in amino acids: CASSLDSSPGNTIYF. In DNA form, the CDR3 reads TGTGCCAGCAGCTTAGATAGCTCCCCTGGAAACACCATATATTTT.

The genes are TRBV28 and TRBJ1-1; D remains ambiguous. This CDR3 is 12 amino acids long. CDR1 and CDR2 (germline): MDHEN, SYDVKM. V lost 5 bases to trimming and J lost 2 bases, with 6 bases between them. CDR3 residues: CASSPLNTEAFF. DNA for the CDR3: TGTGCCAGCAGTCCTTTAAACACTGAAGCTTTCTTT.

This clone was picked up a small number of times. This chain uses TRBV10-3 with TRBJ1-3; D unclear. This CDR3 spans 14 amino acids. V was shortened by 8 bases and J by 3 bases, with 14 bases between the two germline ends. CDR1 and CDR2 (germline): ENHRY, SYGVKD. CDR3 coding DNA: TGTGCCATCGGTGGTACCGGGATTGGAAACACCATATATTTT. This gives the protein CAIGGTGIGNTIYF.

This chain links TRBV7-3 with TRBJ2-7, with 13 bases that match TRBD2. Losses at the gene ends were 3 bases for V and 0 bases for J; bases not matched to a gene: 14. CDR3 length: 20 amino acids. Germline V gene sequence: CDR1 SGHTA, CDR2 FQGTGA. The CDR3 coding sequence is TGTGCCAGCAGCTTGCGCCTGACTAGCGGGAGGCACTTTAGCTCCTACGAGCAGTACTTC. This encodes CASSLRLTSGRHFSSYEQYF.

This clone was counted a few times. This chain connects TRBV7-6 to TRBJ2-3; D gene uncertain. The CDR3 runs to 16 residues. The germline V and J ends were trimmed by 1 base and 2 bases, with 13 bases remaining between them. Germline loops: CDR1 SGHVS, CDR2 FNYEAQ. The CDR3 coding sequence is TGTGCCAGCAGCTTAGGTACTCGTCGCTACACAGATACGCAGTATTTT. Protein product: CASSLGTRRYTDTQYF.

This chain uses TRBV25-1 with TRBJ1-1, with D perhaps TRBD1 (6 bases). The V and J ends lost 6 bases and 4 bases respectively, with 15 bases between them. The CDR3 spans 14 residues. The germline gives CDR1 MGHDK, CDR2 SYGVNS. The CDR3 spells CASSSLGAVTEAFF. The CDR3 DNA sequence: TGTGCCAGCAGCTCTCTGGGGGCTGTCACTGAAGCTTTCTTT. Drawing the rest from reference TRBV25-1 and TRBJ1-1, the complete variable domain is EADIYQTPRYLVIGTGKKITLECSQTMGHDKMYWYQQDPGMELHLIHYSYGVNSTEKGDLSSESTVSRIRTEHFPLTLESARPSHTSQYLCASSSLGAVTEAFFGQGTRLTVV.

This chain links TRBV10-3 with TRBJ2-1; TRBD2 agrees at 9 bases. The V segment lost 0 bases and the J segment 4 bases; nucleotides outside the gene matches: 7. Germline V gene data show CDR1 as ENHRY and CDR2 as SYGVKD. This CDR3 spans 17 amino acids. The CDR3 sequence is CAISESLAGGDYNEQFF. CDR3 in DNA: TGTGCCATCAGTGAGTCCCTTGCGGGGGGGGATTACAATGAGCAGTTCTTC.

This rearrangement joins TRBV7-9 to TRBJ2-7; unclear D gene. This CDR3 spans 12 amino acids. Per germline, CDR1 SEHNR and CDR2 FQNEAQ (reference sequence). Trimming removed 5 bases at V and 6 bases at J, with 11 bases between. CDR3 amino acids: CASSPFGSEQYF. CDR3 coding DNA: TGTGCCAGCAGCCCTTTCGGGTCCGAGCAGTACTTC.

V usage is TRBV30 and J usage is TRBJ1-2; D may be TRBD1 (5 bases). The CDR3 covers 13 residues. V was cut by 5 bases and J by 5 bases, with 15 bases left in between. Germline values: CDR1 GTSNPN, CDR2 SVGIG (reference sequence). CDR3 protein: CAWSAGIGYGYTF. CDR3 DNA: TGTGCCTGGTCCGCAGGGATTGGATATGGCTACACCTTC.

The chain has TRBV2 and TRBJ2-3, with TRBD1 matching over 7 bases. CDR1 is SNHLY and CDR2 is FYNNEI in the germline V gene. The CDR3 contains 15 residues. V trimming: 10 bases; J trimming: 4 bases; junction bases outside the gene matches: 14. CDR3 sequence reads: CANYFRDSAADTQYF. CDR3 bases: TGTGCCAACTATTTTCGGGACAGTGCCGCAGATACGCAGTATTTT. The whole variable domain, remainder taken from reference TRBV2 and TRBJ2-3, is EPEVTQTPSHQVTQMGQEVILRCVPISNHLYFYWYRQILGQKVEFLVSFYNNEISEKSEIFDDQFSVERPDGSNFTLKIRSTKLEDSAMYFCANYFRDSAADTQYFGPGTRLTVL.

V and J are TRBV5-4 and TRBJ2-7; TRBD1 matches 7 bases. The germline V gene encodes CDR1 SGHNT and CDR2 YYREEE (reference sequence). The CDR3 extends over 14 amino acids. Trimming took 3 bases from V and 3 from J; bases not matched to a gene: 6. The CDR3 nucleotides are TGTGCCAGCAGCTATCTTGGGACAGTCTACGAGCAGTACTTC. This translates into CASSYLGTVYEQYF.

This clone has a single count. The gene calls are TRBV11-2 and TRBJ2-5; 11 bases map to TRBD1. The J call is in doubt because the DNA end fits TRBJ2-7 better. Germline V gene lookup returns CDR1 SGHAT and CDR2 FQNNGV. This CDR3 is built from 15 residues. CDR3 bases: TGTGCCAGCAGCGCTTGGACAGGGGGCGTCTACGAGCAGTACTTC. As protein: CASSAWTGGVYEQYF.

V usage is TRBV5-4 and J usage is TRBJ2-1; 11 bases match TRBD2. The CDR3 loop spans 15 amino acids. Germline V CDR1 and CDR2: SGHNT, YYREEE (reference sequence). V dropped 4 bases and J dropped 2; count of bases not matched to a gene: 2. This CDR3 is CASSISGGAYNEQFF. The CDR3 region has the DNA TGTGCCAGCAGCATTAGCGGGGGGGCCTACAATGAGCAGTTCTTC.

This clone has only a few counts. The chain uses TRBV5-4 and TRBJ1-1; 7 nucleotides match TRBD1. CDR3 length equals 15 residues. The germline V gene has CDR1 SGHNT and CDR2 YYREEE (reference sequence). V was clipped by 4 bases and J by 1 base; unmatched bases: 7. This CDR3 is CASSAYRGGNTEAFF. The DNA of the CDR3 is TGTGCCAGCAGCGCATACAGGGGAGGGAACACTGAAGCTTTCTTT.